The 20 T cell receptor beta chains presented below share a single source sample, sequenced in a study of OX40 agonist ivuxolimab in advanced cancers. Assay: immunoSEQ multiplex PCR; the TCRdb copy retains only in-frame clones and omits some. The sample has 98,000 or so clones, roughly nine tenths seen once. The sequencing used CD4+ or CD8+ T cells sorted from blood, collected in a trial of the OX40 agonist ivuxolimab. The receptors come from an adult with an advanced solid tumor such as melanoma, head and neck, liver or kidney cancer.

This chain's CDR3 is CATSSGRDYGYTF. The CDR3 DNA reads as TGTGCCACCAGCTCCGGACGCGACTATGGCTACACCTTC. The rearrangement uses TRBV15 and TRBJ1-2; D ambiguous. The V and J ends lost 5 bases and 3 bases respectively, with 10 bases between them. The CDR3 is 13 residues long. Germline CDR1 and CDR2: LNHNV and YYDKDF (reference sequence).

J is TRBJ1-2 and V is TRBV5-5, with 7 positions matching TRBD1. Germline V gene lookup returns CDR1 SGHKS and CDR2 YYEKEE (reference sequence). CDR3 size: 14 residues. V trimming: 4 bases; J trimming: 7 bases; junction bases outside the gene matches: 10. Here the CDR3 DNA reads TGTGCCAGCAGCGGAGCTGAAGGGGGCTCTGGCTACACCTTC. Translation: CASSGAEGGSGYTF.

The chain links TRBV6-1 to TRBJ2-2, with D unclear. This CDR3 is built from 14 residues. Trimming cost V 5 bases and J 4 bases, with 11 bases left between them. Germline V gene lookup returns CDR1 MNHNS and CDR2 SASEGT. CDR3 DNA: TGTGCCAGCAGTCCATCTCAGACCACCGGGGAGCTGTTTTTT. This sequence encodes CASSPSQTTGELFF.

The genes are TRBV5-5 and TRBJ2-1; no clear D. Germline values: CDR1 SGHKS, CDR2 YYEKEE (reference sequence). Trimming took 4 bases from V and 2 from J, leaving 13 bases between them. The CDR3 length is 15 residues. DNA of the CDR3: TGTGCCAGCAGCCCTAGACTGGAAGCCTACAATGAGCAGTTCTTC. It encodes CASSPRLEAYNEQFF.

The V call is TRBV10-3, the J call TRBJ2-7; TRBD2 aligns across 7 bases. Per germline, CDR1 ENHRY and CDR2 SYGVKD. The length of the CDR3 is 15 residues. After removal of 3 bases from V and 3 bases from J, the junction contained 8 bases not matched to a gene. CDR3 bases: TGTGCCATCAGTGACCTAGCGGTCTCTGGCTACGAGCAGTACTTC. Amino acids: CAISDLAVSGYEQYF.

V gene TRBV21-1 combines with J gene TRBJ2-1; the table's D call, TRBD2, has no DNA check behind it. TRBV21-1 is an annotated pseudogene. This CDR3 region has 14 residues. As DNA, the CDR3 is TGTGCCAGCAGCCCTGGAGCGGGAGGGCCGAGACAATTCTTC. This gives the protein CASSPGAGGPRQFF.

This sequence joins TRBV5-1 and TRBJ2-7; the match to TRBD1 covers 8 bases. CDR3 length: 18 amino acids. V gave up 0 bases and J gave up 2 bases; unmatched junction bases: 13. Germline CDR1 SGHRS, CDR2 YFSETQ. The CDR3 here is CASSLDPGGGTGAYEQYF. As DNA, the CDR3 is TGCGCCAGCAGCTTGGATCCAGGGGGCGGAACAGGTGCCTACGAGCAGTACTTC.

This clone was found once. This rearrangement joins TRBV2 to TRBJ2-1; 10 positions match TRBD2. J was trimmed by 4 bases and V by 10 bases; bases with no gene match: 4. This CDR3 spans 13 amino acids. Per the germline V gene, CDR1 is SNHLY and CDR2 is FYNNEI. Written as DNA, the CDR3 is TGTGCCATCCCGGGACTAGCGTACAATGAGCAGTTCTTC. Protein: CAIPGLAYNEQFF.

This chain connects TRBV5-1 to TRBJ2-1; D possibly corresponds to TRBD1 (6 bases). The germline V gene has CDR1 SGHRS and CDR2 YFSETQ. Deletions cut 3 bases from V and 6 bases from J, with 16 bases between. The CDR3 is made up of 15 amino acids. The CDR3 loop reads CASSYGQFVINEQFF. The CDR3 region has the DNA TGCGCCAGCAGCTACGGACAGTTTGTTATCAATGAGCAGTTCTTC. The full variable domain, rest sourced from reference TRBV5-1 and TRBJ2-1, is KAGVTQTPRYLIKTRGQQVTLSCSPISGHRSVSWYQQTPGQGLQFLFEYFSETQRNKGNFPGRFSGRQFSNSRSEMNVSTLELGDSALYLCASSYGQFVINEQFFGPGTRLTVL.

V and J are TRBV10-1 and TRBJ1-1; 7 bases fit TRBD1. This CDR3 has 15 residues. V lost 8 bases to trimming and J lost 5 bases; unmatched junction nucleotides: 14. Germline V gives CDR1 WNHNN, CDR2 SYGVQD (reference sequence). The CDR3 DNA reads as TGCGCCAGCTTTAACAACAGGGGAACGGGAACTGAAGCTTTCTTT. Encoded protein: CASFNNRGTGTEAFF.

The rearrangement links TRBV7-8 to TRBJ2-2; no firm D call. The CDR3 has 15 amino acids. Germline lookup yields CDR1 SGHVS and CDR2 FQNEAQ. Trimming pared 2 bases from V and 4 bases from J, leaving 11 bases between. Here the CDR3 DNA reads TGTGCCAGCAGCTTAAATACTCATTTCACCGGGGAGCTGTTTTTT. It specifies CASSLNTHFTGELFF.

The chain is built from TRBV2 and TRBJ2-3; D gene unclear. The CDR3 runs to 13 residues. Trimming removed 7 bases from V and 0 bases from J, with 8 bases in between. Looked up from germline, CDR1 is SNHLY and CDR2 is FYNNEI. As DNA, the CDR3 is TGTGCCAGCAAGGACGGGAGCACAGATACGCAGTATTTT. This encodes CASKDGSTDTQYF.

The chain carries TRBV19 and TRBJ2-1, with TRBD2 as a possible D gene (5 bases). Trimming took off 6 bases at V and 7 bases at J, with 10 bases between the two ends. Per germline, CDR1 LNHDA and CDR2 SQIVND (reference sequence). The CDR3 is 12 residues long. DNA for the CDR3: TGTGCCAGTAGGTCCCGGAGGAATGAGCAGTTCTTC. It translates to CASRSRRNEQFF.

This clone was counted a single time. The V and J genes are TRBV6-6 and TRBJ2-5, with D tentatively TRBD2 (5 bases). Trimming pared 10 bases from V and 3 bases from J, leaving 12 bases between. Germline values: CDR1 MNHNY, CDR2 SVGAGI (reference sequence). The CDR3 runs 12 residues. For the CDR3, the DNA is TGTGCCACCCGGACTGTGGAAGAGACCCAGTACTTC. Its protein is CATRTVEETQYF.

The chain joins TRBV6-5 to TRBJ2-1, with a weak D call TRBD1 (5 bases). This CDR3 has 11 amino acids. Germline-derived CDR1 and CDR2 are MNHEY and SVGAGI. Trimming stripped 2 bases from V and 10 bases from J, with 6 bases between. CDR3 sequence (DNA): TGTGCCAGCAGTTACCCAGGGGAGCAGTTCTTC. It is translated as CASSYPGEQFF.

The J gene is TRBJ2-3, the V gene TRBV28; D call uncertain. V was shortened by 6 bases and J by 2 bases, with 12 bases between the two germline ends. CDR1 and CDR2 from the germline V gene are MDHEN and SYDVKM. The CDR3 contains 14 residues. CDR3 bases: TGTGCCAGCAGCACGGGCCCATCCACAGATACGCAGTATTTT. Translated: CASSTGPSTDTQYF.

On this clone itself: Other nucleotide sequences in the sample specify the same CDR3. The chain recombines TRBV14 with TRBJ2-5, with TRBD2 matching 7 bases. V lost 1 base, J lost 3 bases, and 2 bases stayed unmatched. Germline V gives CDR1 SGHDN, CDR2 FVKESK. The CDR3 is 14 residues long. In nucleotides, the CDR3 is TGTGCCAGCAGCCAAGGGAGCGGGAAAGAGACCCAGTACTTC. Translated, it gives CASSQGSGKETQYF. The whole variable domain, remainder taken from reference TRBV14 and TRBJ2-5, is EAGVTQFPSHSVIEKGQTVTLRCDPISGHDNLYWYRRVMGKEIKFLLHFVKESKQDESGMPNNRFLAERTGGTYSTLKVQPAELEDSGVYFCASSQGSGKETQYFGPGTRLLVL.

The chain couples TRBV7-2 to TRBJ1-5, with D tentatively TRBD1 (6 bases). The CDR3 length is 16 residues. Germline V gene sequence: CDR1 SGHTA, CDR2 FQGNSA. Trimming removed 2 bases from V and 2 bases from J, with 13 bases in between. CDR3 nucleotide sequence: TGTGCCAGCAGCTTATCGGGGGGCGCCGGCAATCAGCCCCAGCATTTT. Translating it yields CASSLSGGAGNQPQHF.

V usage is TRBV6-6 and J usage is TRBJ2-1; 7 bases line up with TRBD1. Per germline, CDR1 MNHNY and CDR2 SVGAGI (reference sequence). J lost 4 bases, V lost 6 bases, and 9 bases had no gene match. CDR3 size: 15 residues. The CDR3 bases are TGTGCCAGCAGGACCTCGGGACAGCCATACAATGAGCAGTTCTTC. The encoded protein is CASRTSGQPYNEQFF.

The rearrangement links TRBV6-1 to TRBJ1-5; a weak D match, TRBD1 (5 bases). In germline, CDR1 is MNHNS, CDR2 SASEGT. The CDR3 totals 15 residues. Trimming cost V 2 bases and J 7 bases, with 15 bases left between them. The CDR3: CASSEQAGIDQPQHF. The DNA for the CDR3 is TGTGCCAGCAGTGAACAAGCAGGGATCGACCAGCCCCAGCATTTT.